Reported below is one T cell receptor beta chain. As yet, its antigen is unknown. Time point indicated: blood 4 weeks post-SBRT, at nephrectomy. Treatment of the sample: 15 Gy SBRT to primary tumor, nephrectomy 4 weeks later. Nephrectomy followed 15 Gy stereotactic body radiation by 4 weeks. This renal cell carcinoma was of the clear cell type. Some clones are missing from TCRdb's copy, which holds only in-frame ones; the method was immunoSEQ multiplex PCR. Among about 170,000 clones listed, 88% were seen once. Trimming left V 4 bases short and J 0 bases short, with 13 bases between. The germline V gene has CDR1 MGHDK and CDR2 SYGVNS. This CDR3 region has 17 residues. These data come from a study of radiation and T cells in renal cell carcinoma. General study findings and limits: No pretreatment tumor biopsies were available for baseline clonotypes.

V gene TRBV25-1 combines with J gene TRBJ2-6; TRBD1 is a possible D gene (5 bases). This TCR was recovered from a woman between 50 and 59 years old with renal cell carcinoma. Specimen: blood, collected from a patient whose treatment included radiotherapy and nephrectomy. The CDR3: CASSGMGRSSGANVLTF. In DNA, the CDR3 is TGTGCCAGCAGTGGGATGGGGCGTAGCTCTGGGGCCAACGTCCTGACTTTC.